A single sample gave rise to the 15 T cell receptor beta chains below, sequenced in a study of CD8 T cells in ankylosing spondylitis. Using its own MiXCR run on the 5' RACE reads, TCRdb lists one record per CDR3 protein. The repertoire holds fewer than 400,000 distinct CDR3 sequences, with 20% to 25% as singletons. No cognate antigen is known for these TCRs. General study results and limits: Blood of patients with ankylosing spondylitis appeared to be characterized by a TCR beta motif of eight highly homologous variants.

The sequenced material came from blood, either unsorted or a sorted T cell fraction (not recorded which). The receptors were sampled from a male donor with ankylosing spondylitis.

The chain links TRBV6-1 to TRBJ2-2, with TRBD2 matching 12 bases. This CDR3 is 16 amino acids long. With V trimmed by 6 bases and J by 5 bases, 7 bases remained unmatched. CDR1 and CDR2 from the germline V gene are MNHNS and SASEGT. CDR3 sequence reads: CASSQTSGRGTGELFF. Written as DNA, the CDR3 is TGTGCCAGCAGCCAGACTAGCGGGAGAGGGACCGGGGAGCTGTTTTTT.

The CDR3 sequence: CASSKGGGEADTQYF. The CDR3 DNA reads as TGTGCCAGCAGTAAAGGCGGAGGGGAGGCAGATACGCAGTATTTT. This chain links TRBV5-4 with TRBJ2-3, with a weak D call TRBD2 (6 bases). Per the germline V gene, CDR1 is SGHNT and CDR2 is YYREEE (reference sequence). The CDR3 sequence is 15 residues long. V dropped 5 bases and J dropped 4 bases, with 17 bases sitting between them.

The V and J genes are TRBV2 and TRBJ1-2; D perhaps matches TRBD1 (5 bases). CDR3 length: 12 residues. V lost 4 bases and J lost 4, with 7 bases in between. Germline V CDR1 and CDR2: SNHLY, FYNNEI. CDR3 in amino acids: CASSGGTYGYTF. CDR3 in DNA: TGTGCCAGCAGTGGAGGGACCTATGGCTACACCTTC.

The gene calls are TRBV27 and TRBJ1-4; 9 bases match TRBD1. Germline V gives CDR1 MNHEY, CDR2 SMNVEV (reference sequence). V shed 8 bases and J 7 bases; nucleotides not matched to a gene: 11. This CDR3 region has 15 residues. The CDR3 nucleotides read TGTGCCAGCCGAACGTTACAGGGGGCGCTTGAAAAACTGTTTTTT. As protein: CASRTLQGALEKLFF.

This chain links TRBV27 with TRBJ2-7; the D gene is possibly TRBD1 (6 bases). The CDR3 has 16 residues. V was clipped by 0 bases and J by 2 bases, with 14 bases between them. Germline CDR1 reads MNHEY; CDR2 reads SMNVEV (reference sequence). In nucleotides, the CDR3 is TGTGCCAGCAGTTTATCGGGACACCCACCCCCCTACGAGCAGTACTTC. This gives the protein CASSLSGHPPPYEQYF.

The chain recombines TRBV7-3 with TRBJ2-5; possible D gene TRBD2, 6 bases. CDR3 length equals 14 residues. Trimming removed 2 bases at V and 5 bases at J, with 12 bases between. Germline CDR1 reads SGHTA; CDR2 reads FQGTGA. The CDR3 here is CASSLQHGGETQYF. DNA for the CDR3: TGTGCCAGCAGCTTACAACACGGGGGTGAGACCCAGTACTTC.

The rearrangement links TRBV7-9 to TRBJ2-7; 11 bases are shared with TRBD1. V dropped 8 bases and J dropped 6; count of bases not matched to a gene: 12. From germline, CDR1 is SEHNR and CDR2 FQNEAQ (reference sequence). This CDR3 is built from 15 residues. The CDR3 DNA reads as TGTGCCAGCGGAACTCCGGGACAGGGGGATCCCGAGCAGTACTTC. This sequence encodes CASGTPGQGDPEQYF.

V gene TRBV20-1 combines with J gene TRBJ2-1; the D gene is possibly TRBD2 (6 bases). Germline assignment: CDR1 DFQATT and CDR2 SNEGSKA (reference sequence). The CDR3 runs to 14 residues. Trimming stripped 3 bases from V and 4 bases from J, with 13 bases between. The CDR3 here is CSASGTLGYNEQFF. The CDR3 DNA follows: TGCAGTGCTAGTGGGACTCTGGGGTACAATGAGCAGTTCTTC.

This clonotype showed up just a few times. V is TRBV6-2 or TRBV6-3 and J is TRBJ2-7, with 7 bases aligning to TRBD1. The germline V gene encodes CDR1 MNHEY and CDR2 SVGEGT. This CDR3 contains 14 residues. V lost 6 bases and J lost 6; bases outside the gene matches: 11. In nucleotides, the CDR3 is TGTGCCAGCAGACTCGGGACAGTGTTTGGCGAGCAGTACTTC. Amino acids: CASRLGTVFGEQYF.

This clonotype came up a few times. The rearrangement links TRBV20-1 to TRBJ1-5; 7 bases map to TRBD1. The CDR3 has 13 amino acids. CDR1 is DFQATT, CDR2 SNEGSKA, per germline (reference sequence). V shed 0 bases, J shed 11 bases, and the junction held 7 bases outside the gene matches. CDR3 residues: CSARETGSSSQHF. DNA of the CDR3: TGCAGTGCTAGAGAGACAGGGAGCTCGTCCCAGCATTTT.

J is TRBJ2-2 and V is TRBV19; either TRBD1 or TRBD2 may fit D (5 bases each). Germline V gene data show CDR1 as LNHDA and CDR2 as SQIVND (reference sequence). CDR3 length equals 15 residues. V was trimmed by 5 bases and J by 4 bases, leaving 14 bases between them. Here the CDR3 DNA reads TGTGCCAGTAGTGCTCCAGTGGGACGCACCGGGGAGCTGTTTTTT. Protein: CASSAPVGRTGELFF.

The chain is built from TRBV5-1 and TRBJ2-7; D possibly matches TRBD1 or TRBD2 (5 bases each). The germline gives CDR1 SGHRS, CDR2 YFSETQ. Between the trimmed V and J ends, which lost 0 bases and 6 bases, there was a span of 16 bases. This CDR3 has 15 amino acids. The CDR3, as DNA: TGCGCCAGCAGCTTGGAGGGAGTATCGGGGCGCGAGCAGTACTTC. Its translation is CASSLEGVSGREQYF.

The chain combines TRBV29-1 with TRBJ1-1; no clear D gene. Trimming pared 7 bases from V and 4 bases from J, leaving 13 bases between. The germline gives CDR1 SQVTM, CDR2 ANQGSEA. The length of the CDR3 is 12 residues. For the CDR3, the DNA is TGCAGCGGCCTCGACCCGGGCACTGAAGCTTTCTTT. Amino acids: CSGLDPGTEAFF.

This chain connects TRBV12-3 or TRBV12-4 to TRBJ1-2, with D hard to call. Trimming pared 5 bases from V and 1 base from J, leaving 11 bases between. The CDR3 covers 14 residues. The CDR3 region is CASSPWTDNYGYTF. The CDR3 DNA sequence: TGTGCCAGCAGTCCATGGACGGATAACTATGGCTACACCTTC.

This clonotype was detected a few times. This chain joins TRBV12-5 and TRBJ2-3; D possibly matches TRBD1 or TRBD2 (6 bases each). Trimming cost V 1 base and J 3 bases, with 11 bases left between them. The CDR3 is 15 residues long. The V gene's germline CDR1 is LGHNT and CDR2 FRNRAP. The CDR3 spells CASGLETGRTDTQYF. DNA for the CDR3: TGTGCTAGTGGTTTGGAAACAGGGAGGACAGATACGCAGTATTTT.